One and the same sample provided the 17 T cell receptor beta chains below, sequenced in a study of blood T cell repertoires in COVID-19. Measured with immunoSEQ multiplex PCR; TCRdb has only the in-frame clones, and not every one. The table shows about 300,000 clones, with approximately 85% occurring only once. The specimen sequenced was peripheral blood. These receptors were obtained from a woman aged 50 to 65 with acute or convalescent COVID-19.

The chain employs TRBV7-2 and TRBJ2-1; 13 positions match TRBD2. The V gene's germline CDR1 is SGHTA and CDR2 FQGNSA. Losses at the gene ends were 5 bases for V and 10 bases for J; bases not matched to a gene: 8. The CDR3 runs to 15 residues. The CDR3 nucleotides read TGTGCCAGCAGCCTACGGACTAGCGGGAGTGGAGAGCAGTTCTTC. As protein: CASSLRTSGSGEQFF.

This sequence joins TRBV24-1 and TRBJ2-1; possibly TRBD2 for D (6 bases). The germline V gene encodes CDR1 KGHDR and CDR2 SFDVKD. Trimming shortened V by 0 bases and J by 5 bases, and 7 bases separated the two germline ends. The CDR3 consists of 14 residues. The DNA for the CDR3 is TGTGCCACCAGTGATTTGGCTAGCGACAATGAGCAGTTCTTC. Its protein product is CATSDLASDNEQFF.

This clone has more than one count but fewer than ten. V and J are TRBV24-1 and TRBJ2-3, with D perhaps matching TRBD2 (6 bases). Per the germline V gene, CDR1 is KGHDR and CDR2 is SFDVKD. V was clipped by 4 bases and J by 3 bases, with 16 bases between them. This CDR3 region has 16 residues. CDR3 sequence: CATSDLLRDGTDTQYF. Written as DNA, the CDR3 is TGTGCCACCAGTGACCTTTTGCGGGATGGGACAGATACGCAGTATTTT.

The sample holds a few counts of this clone. J is TRBJ2-7 and V is TRBV9, with 9 bases aligning to TRBD1. The CDR3 loop spans 16 amino acids. J was trimmed by 5 bases and V by 3 bases; bases with no gene match: 12. Germline V lookup: CDR1 SGDLS, CDR2 YYNGEE. The CDR3 here is CASSATGQGFFDEQYF. The CDR3 DNA is TGTGCCAGCAGCGCCACGGGACAGGGATTTTTCGACGAGCAGTACTTC.

This sequence joins TRBV6-5 and TRBJ2-2; the match to TRBD2 covers 12 bases. V trimming: 6 bases; J trimming: 4 bases; junction bases outside the gene matches: 3. The CDR3 contains 15 residues. Germline loops: CDR1 MNHEY, CDR2 SVGAGI. The CDR3 spells CASSRLAGATGELFF. The CDR3, as DNA: TGTGCCAGCAGCAGACTAGCGGGAGCCACCGGGGAGCTGTTTTTT.

The chain carries TRBV12-3 or TRBV12-4 and TRBJ2-7; 8 bases match TRBD1. The junction had 4 bases not matched to a gene; V was cut back by 6 bases and J by 3 bases. The CDR3 totals 13 residues. CDR3 protein: CASRRTGRYEQYF. CDR3 DNA sequence: TGTGCCAGCAGGAGGACAGGGCGCTACGAGCAGTACTTC.

The chain couples TRBV11-2 to TRBJ1-4; maybe TRBD1 (5 bases). Germline CDR1 is SGHAT and CDR2 is FQNNGV. The CDR3 runs 13 residues. Trimming took off 6 bases at V and 5 bases at J, with 10 bases between the two ends. The CDR3 loop reads CASRRQLNEKLFF. For the CDR3, the DNA is TGTGCCAGCAGACGACAGCTAAATGAAAAACTGTTTTTT.

The chain joins TRBV29-1 to TRBJ2-7; possibly TRBD1 for D (5 bases). The CDR3 consists of 12 residues. Germline V CDR1 and CDR2: SQVTM, ANQGSEA. V lost 5 bases to trimming and J lost 2 bases, with 10 bases between them. CDR3 residues: CSVRTDTYEQYF. CDR3 in DNA: TGCAGCGTTAGGACGGACACCTACGAGCAGTACTTC.

This chain uses TRBV10-3 with TRBJ2-7; D unresolved. The CDR3 covers 14 residues. Per the germline V gene, CDR1 is ENHRY and CDR2 is SYGVKD. V was shortened by 3 bases and J by 3 bases, with 12 bases between the two germline ends. The CDR3 DNA reads TGTGCCATCAGTGACTACGGGTCCGGCTACGAGCAGTACTTC. This translates into CAISDYGSGYEQYF.

The chain links TRBV7-9 to TRBJ2-5; TRBD1 matches at 7 bases. The CDR3 length is 14 residues. V trimming: 5 bases; J trimming: 7 bases; junction bases outside the gene matches: 10. CDR1 is SEHNR and CDR2 is FQNEAQ in the germline V gene (reference sequence). CDR3 region: CASSRDSLAGTQYF. CDR3 nucleotide sequence: TGTGCCAGCAGCCGGGACAGCCTAGCAGGGACCCAGTACTTC.

The J gene is TRBJ2-3, the V gene TRBV6-6; the D gene is possibly TRBD2 (7 bases). The V gene lost 2 bases and the J gene lost 0 bases, with 12 bases spanning the gap. The germline gives CDR1 MNHNY, CDR2 SVGAGI (reference sequence). The CDR3 is made up of 16 amino acids. The CDR3 region has the DNA TGTGCCAGCAGTTACGGCAGGGGACTAAGCACAGATACGCAGTATTTT. Protein product: CASSYGRGLSTDTQYF.

The V gene is TRBV19, the J gene TRBJ1-5; TRBD1 might be the D (5 bases). CDR1 and CDR2 from the germline V gene are LNHDA and SQIVND (reference sequence). This CDR3 is 15 amino acids long. Trimming removed 1 base at V and 5 bases at J, with 12 bases between. CDR3 DNA: TGTGCCAGTAGTATAGGACAGCGGGGGGATCAGCCCCAGCATTTT. It encodes CASSIGQRGDQPQHF.

The chain carries TRBV28 and TRBJ2-7; unclear D gene. This CDR3 spans 12 amino acids. The germline V and J ends were trimmed by 3 bases and 2 bases, with 5 bases remaining between them. Germline-derived CDR1 and CDR2 are MDHEN and SYDVKM. The CDR3: CASSLVAYEQYF. The CDR3 DNA follows: TGTGCCAGCAGTTTGGTAGCCTACGAGCAGTACTTC.

The sample holds one count of this clone. The chain links TRBV7-9 to TRBJ1-4, with unresolved D. The CDR3 totals 13 residues. Germline CDR1 reads SEHNR; CDR2 reads FQNEAQ (reference sequence). The germline V and J ends were trimmed by 3 bases and 5 bases, with 7 bases remaining between them. The CDR3 nucleotides read TGTGCCAGCAGCTTCTCGGGGAATGAAAAACTGTTTTTT. Translating it yields CASSFSGNEKLFF.

The V and J genes are TRBV28 and TRBJ2-6; TRBD1 agrees at 11 bases. After removal of 5 bases from V and 4 bases from J, the junction contained 7 bases not matched to a gene. Per germline, CDR1 MDHEN and CDR2 SYDVKM. CDR3 length: 17 residues. CDR3 sequence reads: CASSIWTGGRGANVLTF. CDR3 bases: TGTGCCAGCAGTATCTGGACAGGGGGCAGGGGGGCCAACGTCCTGACTTTC.

J is TRBJ2-7 and V is TRBV6-2 or TRBV6-3, with 9 nucleotides matching TRBD2. The CDR3 has 16 residues. CDR1 and CDR2 from the germline V gene are MNHEY and SVGEGT. The V gene end was trimmed by 0 bases and the J gene end by 4 bases; junction bases not matched to a gene: 7. CDR3 residues: CASSYSHSGSEYEQYF. The CDR3 region has the DNA TGTGCCAGCAGTTACTCCCATAGCGGGAGCGAGTACGAGCAGTACTTC.

The CDR3 nucleotides read TGTGCCAGCAGCTTGGGACAGGCCACCGGGGAGCTGTTTTTT. Amino acids: CASSLGQATGELFF. The chain uses TRBV5-4 and TRBJ2-2, with a tentative D call TRBD1 (6 bases). V lost 0 bases to trimming and J lost 4 bases, with 7 bases between them. Germline-derived CDR1 and CDR2 are SGHNT and YYREEE (reference sequence). The CDR3 runs to 14 residues.